The entry below describes one TCR beta chain. Using immunoSEQ multiplex PCR, the repertoire was profiled, and TCRdb retains in-frame clones only, with some absent. Among 120,000 or so clones listed, approximately 90% were seen once. The CDR3 covers 15 residues. Looked up from germline, CDR1 is KGHDR and CDR2 is SFDVKD. The junction had 8 bases not matched to a gene; V was cut back by 2 bases and J by 7 bases. The data belong to a study of blood T cell repertoires in COVID-19. Study summary: COVID-19 samples, acute and convalescent, were from the United States, Italy and Spain.

The TCR originated in a man aged 50 or older with acute or convalescent COVID-19. Specimen: peripheral blood. The chain is built from TRBV24-1 and TRBJ2-5; the match to TRBD2 covers 8 bases. CDR3 nucleotides: TGTGCCACCAGTGATTCACGGGACGCGGGGGGGACCCAGTACTTC. This translates into CATSDSRDAGGTQYF.